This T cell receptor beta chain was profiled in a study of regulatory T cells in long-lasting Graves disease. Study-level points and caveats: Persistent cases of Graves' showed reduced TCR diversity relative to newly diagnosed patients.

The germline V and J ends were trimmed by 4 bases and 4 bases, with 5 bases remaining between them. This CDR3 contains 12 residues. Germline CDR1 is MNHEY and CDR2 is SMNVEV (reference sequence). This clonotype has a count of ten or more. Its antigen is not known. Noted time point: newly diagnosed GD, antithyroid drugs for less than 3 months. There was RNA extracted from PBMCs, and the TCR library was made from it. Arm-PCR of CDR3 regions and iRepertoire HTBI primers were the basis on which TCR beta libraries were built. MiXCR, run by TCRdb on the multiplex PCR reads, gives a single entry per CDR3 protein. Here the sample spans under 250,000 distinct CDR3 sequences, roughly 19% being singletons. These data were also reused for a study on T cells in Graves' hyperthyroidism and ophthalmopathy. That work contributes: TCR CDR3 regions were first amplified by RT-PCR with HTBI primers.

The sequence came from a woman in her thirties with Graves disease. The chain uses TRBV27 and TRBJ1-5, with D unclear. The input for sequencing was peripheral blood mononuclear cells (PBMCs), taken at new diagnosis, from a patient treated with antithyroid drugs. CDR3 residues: CASSYLNQPQHF. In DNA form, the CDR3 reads TGTGCCAGCAGTTACCTAAATCAGCCCCAGCATTTT.